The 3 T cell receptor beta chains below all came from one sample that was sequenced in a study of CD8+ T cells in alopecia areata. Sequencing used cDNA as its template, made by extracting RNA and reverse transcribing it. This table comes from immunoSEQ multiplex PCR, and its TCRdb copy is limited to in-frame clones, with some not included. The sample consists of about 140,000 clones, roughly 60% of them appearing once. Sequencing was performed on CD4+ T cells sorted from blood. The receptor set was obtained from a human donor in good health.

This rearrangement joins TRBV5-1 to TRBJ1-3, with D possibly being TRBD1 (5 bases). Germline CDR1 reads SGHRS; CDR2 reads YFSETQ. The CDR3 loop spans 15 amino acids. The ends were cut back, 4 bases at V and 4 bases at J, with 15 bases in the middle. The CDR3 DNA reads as TGCGCCAGCAGCCCCTCCGGGGCGGGGGGAAACACCATATATTTT. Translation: CASSPSGAGGNTIYF. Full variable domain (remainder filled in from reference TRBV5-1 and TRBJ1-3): KAGVTQTPRYLIKTRGQQVTLSCSPISGHRSVSWYQQTPGQGLQFLFEYFSETQRNKGNFPGRFSGRQFSNSRSEMNVSTLELGDSALYLCASSPSGAGGNTIYFGEGSWLTVV.

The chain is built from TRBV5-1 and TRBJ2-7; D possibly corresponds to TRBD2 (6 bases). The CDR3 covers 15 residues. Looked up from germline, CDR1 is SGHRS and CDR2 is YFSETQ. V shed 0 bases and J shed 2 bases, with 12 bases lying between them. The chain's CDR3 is CASSLDLGRTYEQYF. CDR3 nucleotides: TGCGCCAGCAGCTTGGATTTAGGGAGGACCTACGAGCAGTACTTC.

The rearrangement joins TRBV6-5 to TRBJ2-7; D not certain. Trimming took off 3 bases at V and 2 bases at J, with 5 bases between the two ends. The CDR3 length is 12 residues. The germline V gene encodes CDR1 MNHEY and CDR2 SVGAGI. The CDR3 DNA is TGTGCCAGCAGTTATCTGCCCTACGAGCAGTACTTC. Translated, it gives CASSYLPYEQYF.